A selection of T cell receptor beta chains follows, all from one sample in a study of neurological immune-mediated disorders. TCRdb re-derived calls from the 5' RACE reads in MiXCR, one entry per CDR3 protein. The sample carries under 50,000 distinct CDR3 sequences, around 12% recorded once. Sequencing input: PBMCs. The receptor set was obtained from a male donor with HTLV-1-associated myelopathy (HAM/TSP). Each CDR3 is given with its conserved first and last residue. The D gene is left open where the match is weak. Part of the rows lack a size; the others show once, few, many or a class for expanded clones.

D,size,J,V,DNA,CDR3
TRBD2,many,TRBJ2-1,TRBV7-2,TGTGCCAGCAGCTTAGGGATAGCGGGGTATGGTAATGAGCAGTTCTTC,CASSLGIAGYGNEQFF
.,many,TRBJ2-6,TRBV5-1,TGCGCCAGCAGCCTGGCTACTGGGGCCAACGTCCTGACTTTC,CASSLATGANVLTF
.,many,TRBJ2-5,TRBV7-9,TGTGCCAGCAGCTTGGGGCCTGGACGGAAAAAAGAGACCCAGTACTTC,CASSLGPGRKKETQYF
.,.,TRBJ2-3,TRBV3-1,TGTGCCAGCAGCCAGTTCTCCCGGGGGCCTAGCACAGATACGCAGTATTTT,CASSQFSRGPSTDTQYF
.,many,TRBJ1-1,TRBV5-1,TGCGCCAGCAGCTTGGGAGCCATGAACACTGAAGCTTTCTTT,CASSLGAMNTEAFF
TRBD1,many,TRBJ2-4,TRBV18,TGTGCCAGCTCCGGAGGACAGGGGAACATTCAGTACTTC,CASSGGQGNIQYF
TRBD1,medium-sized,TRBJ1-4,TRBV5-1,TGCGCCAGCAGCCCTCAGACAGGGGTCTTTGCAACTAATGAAAAACTGTTTTTT,CASSPQTGVFATNEKLFF
.,.,TRBJ1-1,TRBV4-1,TGCGCCAGCAGCCGCATAGGAAACACTGAAGCTTTCTTT,CASSRIGNTEAFF
.,many,TRBJ2-5,TRBV20-1,TGCAGTGCTAGGGGGGGCCACCAAGAGACCCAGTACTTC,CSARGGHQETQYF
.,.,TRBJ2-3,TRBV20-1,TGCAGTGCTAGACTCCTAGCGACCAAGACGGCAGATACGCAGTATTTT,CSARLLATKTADTQYF
TRBD1,many,TRBJ2-7,TRBV7-2,TGTGCCAGCAGCCGGGACAGGATTAATGCCCAGTACTTC,CASSRDRINAQYF
.,many,TRBJ2-2,TRBV5-1,TGCGCCAGCAGCTCACAGGGAATTGCGAACACCGGGGAGCTGTTTTTT,CASSSQGIANTGELFF
.,many,TRBJ1-1,TRBV20-1,TGCAGTGCCCCATGGGGGAACACTGAAGCTTTCTTT,CSAPWGNTEAFF
.,many,TRBJ1-2,TRBV10-3,TGTGCCATCACTCGGGACACAAACTATGGCTACACCTTC,CAITRDTNYGYTF
.,many,TRBJ1-1,TRBV20-1,TGCAGTGCTAGGGAGCCAGGGGAGCGAGGCAAGATTGAAGCTTTCTTT,CSAREPGERGKIEAFF
.,few,TRBJ1-4,TRBV6-5,TGTGCCAGCAGTTACGGCAGGGGTGACGAAAAACTGTTTTTT,CASSYGRGDEKLFF
TRBD1,many,TRBJ2-2,TRBV15,TGTGCCACCAGCATATCCGGGACAGGGGGCTCCGGGGAGCTGTTTTTT,CATSISGTGGSGELFF
.,.,TRBJ2-7,TRBV5-6,TGTGCAAGCAGCTTGTGGGGATTAAAGAGCTCCTACGAGCAGTACTTC,CASSLWGLKSSYEQYF
.,many,TRBJ1-2,TRBV15,TGTGCCACCAGCAGAGAAGGGGATAACTATGGCTACACCTTC,CATSREGDNYGYTF
.,.,TRBJ2-5,TRBV18,TGTGCCTGCGCACCGCTCGGGGAGACCCAGTACTTC,CACAPLGETQYF
.,many,TRBJ2-5,TRBV5-8,TGTGCCAGCAGCTCGGACGGCACCCAAGAGACCCAGTACTTC,CASSSDGTQETQYF
.,many,TRBJ2-2,TRBV7-9,TGTGCCAGCTCCCCAGGGCCAGGCCCGAACACCGGGGAGCTGTTTTTT,CASSPGPGPNTGELFF
TRBD1,.,TRBJ2-3,TRBV5-1,TGCGCCAGCAGCGACGGACAGGGGCAAAATACGCAGTATTTT,CASSDGQGQNTQYF
.,many,TRBJ2-7,TRBV5-6,TGTGCCAGCAGCTTAACGGGAAGAGACGAGCAGTACTTC,CASSLTGRDEQYF
TRBD2,many,TRBJ2-1,TRBV7-2,TGTGCCAGCAGCTTAAGCGGGGGCACCTACAATGAGCAGTTCTTC,CASSLSGGTYNEQFF
.,many,TRBJ1-1,TRBV7-9,TGTGCCAGCAGCTTGGGTTTTGGGCAGGGAGAGACTGAAGCTTTCTTT,CASSLGFGQGETEAFF
TRBD1,many,TRBJ2-7,TRBV20-1,TGCAGTGCTAGAGATTTCGGGACAGGGGCTTCCTACGAGCAGTACTTC,CSARDFGTGASYEQYF
TRBD1,many,TRBJ2-1,TRBV7-2,TGTGCCAGCAGCTTAGCCCCGGGACAGTACAATGAGCAGTTCTTC,CASSLAPGQYNEQFF
TRBD1,many,TRBJ2-6,TRBV6-1,TGTGCCAGCAGTGCCCAGACCGTCGGACAGGGCAGCTCTGGGGCCAACGTCCTGACTTTC,CASSAQTVGQGSSGANVLTF
TRBD2,many,TRBJ2-5,TRBV7-3,TGTGCCAGCAGCTTAAGTAACGGGGGGGCCCAAGAGACCCAGTACTTC,CASSLSNGGAQETQYF